Below are 3 T cell receptor beta chains sequenced from a single sample in a study of shared clonotypes between healthy human individuals. Profiling relied on immunoSEQ multiplex PCR, and the TCRdb table lists in-frame clones only, not all of them. Here the sample spans approximately 1.1 million clones, 78% being singletons. Sequencing was performed on memory CD4+ T cells from PBMCs. Subset given: CD45RA-negative fraction. Receptors originate from a man aged 18 to 30 in good health. Some clones in this sample may be carry-over from other donors' samples.

The gene calls are TRBV19 and TRBJ1-5; perhaps TRBD1 as D (6 bases). The CDR3 has 16 residues. Trimming shortened V by 4 bases and J by 1 base, and 14 bases separated the two germline ends. From germline, CDR1 is LNHDA and CDR2 SQIVND (reference sequence). In nucleotides, the CDR3 is TGTGCCAGTAGTAGTTACAGGGTAGGGAGCAATCAGCCCCAGCATTTT. This gives the protein CASSSYRVGSNQPQHF.

The chain is built from TRBV5-1 and TRBJ1-4; 12 bases agree with TRBD1. V lost 4 bases, J lost 7 bases, and 8 bases stayed unmatched. The germline V gene has CDR1 SGHRS and CDR2 YFSETQ. The CDR3 runs to 16 residues. CDR3 coding DNA: TGCGCCAGCAGCATCGGGGACAGGGGGCGAATTGAAAAACTGTTTTTT. Translated, it gives CASSIGDRGRIEKLFF.

The chain employs TRBV6-5 and TRBJ1-5; D call uncertain. The CDR3 totals 14 residues. Germline CDR1 is MNHEY and CDR2 is SVGAGI. The V and J ends lost 1 base and 0 bases respectively, with 4 bases between them. The DNA of the CDR3 is TGTGCCAGCAGTTACTTCAATAGCAATCAGCCCCAGCATTTT. As protein: CASSYFNSNQPQHF.